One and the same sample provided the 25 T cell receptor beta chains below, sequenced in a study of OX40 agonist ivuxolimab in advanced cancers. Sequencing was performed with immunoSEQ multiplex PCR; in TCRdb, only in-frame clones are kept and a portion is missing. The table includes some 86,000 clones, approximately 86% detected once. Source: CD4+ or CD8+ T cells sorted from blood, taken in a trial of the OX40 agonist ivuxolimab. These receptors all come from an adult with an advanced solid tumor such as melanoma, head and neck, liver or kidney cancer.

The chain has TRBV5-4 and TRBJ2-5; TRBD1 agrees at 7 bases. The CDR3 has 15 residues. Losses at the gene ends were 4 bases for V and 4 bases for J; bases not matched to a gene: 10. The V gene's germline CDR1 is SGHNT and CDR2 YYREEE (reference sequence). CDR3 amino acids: CASSLKGEGAETQYF. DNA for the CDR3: TGTGCCAGCAGCCTGAAAGGAGAGGGGGCAGAGACCCAGTACTTC.

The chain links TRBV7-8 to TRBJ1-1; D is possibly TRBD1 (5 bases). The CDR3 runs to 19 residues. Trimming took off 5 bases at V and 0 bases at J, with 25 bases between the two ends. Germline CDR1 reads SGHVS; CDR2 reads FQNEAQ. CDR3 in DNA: TGTGCCAGCAGCCCACAAACGGGGACGGGAATTACAATGAACACTGAAGCTTTCTTT. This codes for CASSPQTGTGITMNTEAFF. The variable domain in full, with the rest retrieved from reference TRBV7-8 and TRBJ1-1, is GAGVSQSPRYKVAKRGQDVALRCDPISGHVSLFWYQQALGQGPEFLTYFQNEAQLDKSGLPSDRFFAERPEGSVSTLKIQRTQQEDSAVYLCASSPQTGTGITMNTEAFFGQGTRLTVV.

CDR3 bases: TGTGCCAGCTCACCAGGGGACACCCGATCCTACGAGCAGTACTTC. Protein product: CASSPGDTRSYEQYF. The chain has TRBV18 and TRBJ2-7; D might be TRBD1 (6 bases). From germline, CDR1 is KGHSH and CDR2 LQKENI. The CDR3 extends over 15 amino acids. Trimming removed 2 bases at V and 1 base at J, with 12 bases between.

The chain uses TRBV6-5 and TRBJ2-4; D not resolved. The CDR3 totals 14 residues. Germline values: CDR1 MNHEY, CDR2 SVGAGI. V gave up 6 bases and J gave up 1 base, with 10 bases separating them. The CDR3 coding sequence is TGTGCCAGCAGGGGCAGGATGGCCAAAAACATTCAGTACTTC. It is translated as CASRGRMAKNIQYF.

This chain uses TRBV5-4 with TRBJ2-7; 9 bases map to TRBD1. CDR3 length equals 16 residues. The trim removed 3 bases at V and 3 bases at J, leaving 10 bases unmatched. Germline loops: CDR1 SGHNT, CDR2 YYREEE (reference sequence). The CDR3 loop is CASSSIQGARLYEQYF. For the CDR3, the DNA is TGTGCCAGCAGCTCGATACAGGGGGCCAGGCTCTACGAGCAGTACTTC.

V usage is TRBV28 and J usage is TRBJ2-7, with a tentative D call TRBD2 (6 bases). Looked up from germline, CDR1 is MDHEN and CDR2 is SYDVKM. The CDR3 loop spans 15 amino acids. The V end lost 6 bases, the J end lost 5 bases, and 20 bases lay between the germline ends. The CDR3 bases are TGTGCCAGCAGCCACGGACTAACTAGCACCCACGAGCAGTACTTC. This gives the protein CASSHGLTSTHEQYF.

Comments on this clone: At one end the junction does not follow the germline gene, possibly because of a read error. CDR3 residues: CASSLDPGQGSEQYF. The CDR3 DNA is TGTGCTAGCAGCTTAGATCCGGGACAGGGCAGCGAGCAGTACTTC. The rearrangement links TRBV7-7 to TRBJ2-7; 9 bases are shared with TRBD1. CDR3 length: 15 residues. Germline lookup yields CDR1 SSHAT and CDR2 FNYEAQ (reference sequence).

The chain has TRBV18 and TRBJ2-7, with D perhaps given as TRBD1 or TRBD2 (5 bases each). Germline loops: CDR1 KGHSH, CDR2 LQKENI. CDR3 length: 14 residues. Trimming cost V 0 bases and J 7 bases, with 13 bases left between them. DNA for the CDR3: TGTGCCAGCTCACCACCGGCAGGGACGGGGGAGCAGTACTTC. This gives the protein CASSPPAGTGEQYF.

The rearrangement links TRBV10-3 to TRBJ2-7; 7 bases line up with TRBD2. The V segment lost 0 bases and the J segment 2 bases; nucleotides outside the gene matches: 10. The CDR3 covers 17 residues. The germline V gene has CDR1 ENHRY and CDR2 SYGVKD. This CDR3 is CAISESTLLAVPYEQYF. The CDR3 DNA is TGTGCCATCAGTGAGTCGACGCTTCTAGCGGTCCCCTACGAGCAGTACTTC.

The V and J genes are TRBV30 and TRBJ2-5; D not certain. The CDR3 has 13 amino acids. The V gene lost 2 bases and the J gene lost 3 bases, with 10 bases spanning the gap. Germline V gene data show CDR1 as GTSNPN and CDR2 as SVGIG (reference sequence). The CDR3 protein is CAWSWAREETQYF. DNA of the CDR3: TGTGCCTGGAGTTGGGCCCGGGAAGAGACCCAGTACTTC.

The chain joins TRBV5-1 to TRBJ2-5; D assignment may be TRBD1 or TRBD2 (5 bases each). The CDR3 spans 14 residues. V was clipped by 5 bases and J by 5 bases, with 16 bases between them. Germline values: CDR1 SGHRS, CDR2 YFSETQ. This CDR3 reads CASREGSGLETQYF. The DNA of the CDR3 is TGCGCCAGCAGAGAGGGGTCGGGGCTGGAGACCCAGTACTTC.

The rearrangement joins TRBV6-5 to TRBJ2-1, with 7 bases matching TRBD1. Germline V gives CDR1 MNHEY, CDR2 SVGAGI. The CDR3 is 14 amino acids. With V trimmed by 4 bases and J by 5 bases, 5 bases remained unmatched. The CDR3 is CASSWGQFNNEQFF. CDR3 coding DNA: TGTGCCAGCAGTTGGGGACAGTTCAACAATGAGCAGTTCTTC.

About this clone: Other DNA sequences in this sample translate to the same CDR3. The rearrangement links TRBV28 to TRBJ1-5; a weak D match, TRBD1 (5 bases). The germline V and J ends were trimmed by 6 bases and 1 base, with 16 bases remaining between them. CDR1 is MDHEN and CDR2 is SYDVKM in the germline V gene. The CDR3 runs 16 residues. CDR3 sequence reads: CASRRGQGASNQPQHF. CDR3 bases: TGTGCCAGCAGACGAGGCCAGGGAGCGAGCAATCAGCCCCAGCATTTT. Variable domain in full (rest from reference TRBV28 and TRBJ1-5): DVKVTQSSRYLVKRTGEKVFLECVQDMDHENMFWYRQDPGLGLRLIYFSYDVKMKEKGDIPEGYSVSREKKERFSLILESASTNQTSMYLCASRRGQGASNQPQHFGDGTRLSIL.

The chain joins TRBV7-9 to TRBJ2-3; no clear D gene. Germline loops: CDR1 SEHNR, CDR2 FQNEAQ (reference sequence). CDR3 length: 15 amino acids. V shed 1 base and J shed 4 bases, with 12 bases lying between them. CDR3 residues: CASSLGLPLADTQYF. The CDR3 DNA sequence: TGTGCCAGCAGCTTAGGTTTGCCTCTGGCAGATACGCAGTATTTT. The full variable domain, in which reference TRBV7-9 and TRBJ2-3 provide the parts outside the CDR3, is DTGVSQNPRHKITKRGQNVTFRCDPISEHNRLYWYRQTLGQGPEFLTYFQNEAQLEKSRLLSDRFSAERPKGSFSTLEIQRTEQGDSAMYLCASSLGLPLADTQYFGPGTRLTVL.

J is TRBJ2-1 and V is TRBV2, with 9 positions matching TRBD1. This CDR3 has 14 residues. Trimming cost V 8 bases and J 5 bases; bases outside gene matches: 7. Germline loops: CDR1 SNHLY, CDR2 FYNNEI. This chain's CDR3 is CASLTGTGNNEQFF. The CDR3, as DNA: TGTGCCAGCTTGACCGGGACAGGGAACAATGAGCAGTTCTTC.

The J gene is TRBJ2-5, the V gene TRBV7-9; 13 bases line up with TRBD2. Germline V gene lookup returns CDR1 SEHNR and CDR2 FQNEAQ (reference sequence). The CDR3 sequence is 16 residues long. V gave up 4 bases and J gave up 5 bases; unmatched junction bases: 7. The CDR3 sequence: CASSSLAGGPGETQYF. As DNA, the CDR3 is TGTGCCAGCAGCTCACTAGCGGGAGGGCCGGGGGAGACCCAGTACTTC.

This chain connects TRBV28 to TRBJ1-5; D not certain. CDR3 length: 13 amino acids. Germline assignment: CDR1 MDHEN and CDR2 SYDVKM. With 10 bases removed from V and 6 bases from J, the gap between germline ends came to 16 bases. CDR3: CAIPILSPQPQHF. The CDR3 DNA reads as TGTGCCATCCCGATCTTATCCCCTCAGCCCCAGCATTTT.

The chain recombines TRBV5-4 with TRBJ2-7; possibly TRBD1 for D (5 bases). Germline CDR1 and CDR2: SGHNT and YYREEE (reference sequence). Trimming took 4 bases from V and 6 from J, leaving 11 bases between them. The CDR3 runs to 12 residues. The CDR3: CASSQGFGEQYF. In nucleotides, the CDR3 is TGTGCCAGCAGCCAGGGATTCGGCGAGCAGTACTTC. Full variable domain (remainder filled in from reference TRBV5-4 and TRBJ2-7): ETGVTQSPTHLIKTRGQQVTLRCSSQSGHNTVSWYQQALGQGPQFIFQYYREEENGRGNFPPRFSGLQFPNYSSELNVNALELDDSALYLCASSQGFGEQYFGPGTRLTVT.

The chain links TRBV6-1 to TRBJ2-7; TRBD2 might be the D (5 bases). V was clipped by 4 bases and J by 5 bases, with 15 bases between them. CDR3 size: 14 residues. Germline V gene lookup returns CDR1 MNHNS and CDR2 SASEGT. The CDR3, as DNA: TGTGCCAGCAGTGCGGTTGGAGCGGTCGACGAGCAGTACTTC. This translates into CASSAVGAVDEQYF.

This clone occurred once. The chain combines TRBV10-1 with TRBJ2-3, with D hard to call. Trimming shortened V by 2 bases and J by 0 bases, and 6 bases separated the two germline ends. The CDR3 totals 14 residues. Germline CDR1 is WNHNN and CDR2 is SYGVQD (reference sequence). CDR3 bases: TGCGCCAGCAGTGAGGCCCCAAGCACAGATACGCAGTATTTT. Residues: CASSEAPSTDTQYF.

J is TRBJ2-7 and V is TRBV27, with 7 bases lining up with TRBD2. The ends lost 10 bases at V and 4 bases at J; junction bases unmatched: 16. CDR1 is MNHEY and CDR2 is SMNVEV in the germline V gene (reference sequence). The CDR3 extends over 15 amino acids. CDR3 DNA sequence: TGTGCCACCATGAAGCGGGAAGGTCCCCAATACGAGCAGTACTTC. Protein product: CATMKREGPQYEQYF.

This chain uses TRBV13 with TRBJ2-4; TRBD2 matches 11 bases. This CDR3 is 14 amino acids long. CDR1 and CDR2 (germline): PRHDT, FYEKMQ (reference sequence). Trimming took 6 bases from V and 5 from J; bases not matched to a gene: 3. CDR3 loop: CASSLGLAENIQYF. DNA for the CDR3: TGTGCCAGCAGTCTGGGACTAGCGGAAAACATTCAGTACTTC.

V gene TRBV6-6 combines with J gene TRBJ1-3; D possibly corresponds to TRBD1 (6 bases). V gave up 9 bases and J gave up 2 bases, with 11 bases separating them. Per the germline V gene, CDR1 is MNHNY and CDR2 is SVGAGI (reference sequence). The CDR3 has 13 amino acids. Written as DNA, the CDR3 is TGTGCCAGTAGGGGGGCGGCTGGAAACACCATATATTTT. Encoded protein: CASRGAAGNTIYF.

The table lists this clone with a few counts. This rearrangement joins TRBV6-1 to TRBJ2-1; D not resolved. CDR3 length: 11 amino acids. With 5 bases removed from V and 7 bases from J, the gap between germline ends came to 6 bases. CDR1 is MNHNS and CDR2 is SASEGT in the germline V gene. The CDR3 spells CASSHGNEQFF. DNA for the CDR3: TGTGCCAGCAGTCACGGGAATGAGCAGTTCTTC.

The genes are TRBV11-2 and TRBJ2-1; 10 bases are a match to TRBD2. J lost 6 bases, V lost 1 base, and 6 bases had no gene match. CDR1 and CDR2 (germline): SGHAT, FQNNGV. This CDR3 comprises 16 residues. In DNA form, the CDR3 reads TGTGCCAGCAGCTTAGCCGGGACTAGCGAGATCAATGAGCAGTTCTTC. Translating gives CASSLAGTSEINEQFF.